This T cell receptor beta chain was profiled in a study of blood T cell repertoires in COVID-19. Libraries were prepared by immunoSEQ multiplex PCR; TCRdb keeps only in-frame clonotypes and omits some of them. The data hold fewer than 200,000 clones, with 80% to 90% observed a single time. Germline V CDR1 and CDR2: WSHSY, SAAADI. There are 13 residues in the CDR3. The V and J ends lost 8 bases and 2 bases respectively, with 10 bases between them. This TCR was recovered from a woman in her 50s with COVID-19, enrolled during active disease. Sequences were obtained from peripheral blood. The chain is built from TRBV10-2 and TRBJ2-1; D may be TRBD1 (6 bases). The chain's CDR3 is CASEGVTYNEQFF. For the CDR3, the DNA is TGCGCCAGCGAGGGGGTCACCTACAATGAGCAGTTCTTC.